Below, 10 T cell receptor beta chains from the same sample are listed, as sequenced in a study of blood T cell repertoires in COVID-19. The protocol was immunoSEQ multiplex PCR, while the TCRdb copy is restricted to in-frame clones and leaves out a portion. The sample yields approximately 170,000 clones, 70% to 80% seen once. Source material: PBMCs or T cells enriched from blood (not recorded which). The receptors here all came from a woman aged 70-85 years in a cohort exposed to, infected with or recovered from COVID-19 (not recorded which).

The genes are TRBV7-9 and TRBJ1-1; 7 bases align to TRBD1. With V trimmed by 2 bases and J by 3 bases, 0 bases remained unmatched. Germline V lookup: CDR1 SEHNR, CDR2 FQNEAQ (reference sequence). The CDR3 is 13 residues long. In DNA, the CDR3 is TGTGCCAGCAGCTTACAGGGGGACACTGAAGCTTTCTTT. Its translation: CASSLQGDTEAFF.

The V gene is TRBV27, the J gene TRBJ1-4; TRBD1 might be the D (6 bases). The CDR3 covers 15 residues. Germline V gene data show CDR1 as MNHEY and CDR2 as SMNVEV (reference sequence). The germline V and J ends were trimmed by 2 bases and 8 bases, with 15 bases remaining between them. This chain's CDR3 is CASSLVYREREKLFF. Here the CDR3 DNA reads TGTGCCAGCAGTTTAGTTTACAGGGAACGGGAAAAACTGTTTTTT. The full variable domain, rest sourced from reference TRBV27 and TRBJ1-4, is EAQVTQNPRYLITVTGKKLTVTCSQNMNHEYMSWYRQDPGLGLRQIYYSMNVEVTDKGDVPEGYKVSRKEKRNFPLILESPSPNQTSLYFCASSLVYREREKLFFGSGTQLSVL.

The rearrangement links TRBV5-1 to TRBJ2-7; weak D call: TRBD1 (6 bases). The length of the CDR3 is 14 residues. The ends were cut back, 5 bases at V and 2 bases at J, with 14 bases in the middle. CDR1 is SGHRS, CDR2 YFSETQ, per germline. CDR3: CASRIPGQAYEQYF. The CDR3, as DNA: TGCGCCAGCAGAATACCGGGACAAGCCTACGAGCAGTACTTC.

CDR3 coding DNA: TGTGCCAGCAGCCAAGGGGGCACAGAGACCCAGTACTTC. Encoded protein: CASSQGGTETQYF. The chain employs TRBV28 and TRBJ2-5, with 7 bases lining up with TRBD1. Germline assignment: CDR1 MDHEN and CDR2 SYDVKM. The CDR3 covers 13 residues. The trim removed 6 bases at V and 4 bases at J, leaving 5 bases unmatched.

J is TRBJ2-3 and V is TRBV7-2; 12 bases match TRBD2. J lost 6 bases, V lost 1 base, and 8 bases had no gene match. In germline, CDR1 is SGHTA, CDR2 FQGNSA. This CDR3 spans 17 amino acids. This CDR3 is CASSLELAGGPQDTQYF. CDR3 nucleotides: TGTGCCAGCAGCTTAGAACTAGCGGGAGGCCCTCAGGATACGCAGTATTTT.

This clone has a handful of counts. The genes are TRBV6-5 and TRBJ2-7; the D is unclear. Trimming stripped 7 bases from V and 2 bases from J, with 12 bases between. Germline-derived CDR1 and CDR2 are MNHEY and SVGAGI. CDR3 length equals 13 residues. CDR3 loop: CASTQTETYEQYF. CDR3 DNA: TGTGCCAGCACCCAAACAGAAACCTACGAGCAGTACTTC.

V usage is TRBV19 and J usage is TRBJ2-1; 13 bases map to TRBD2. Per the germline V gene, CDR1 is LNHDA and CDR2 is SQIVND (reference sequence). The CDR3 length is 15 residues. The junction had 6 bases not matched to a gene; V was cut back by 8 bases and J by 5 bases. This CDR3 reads CASSPGTSGNNEQFF. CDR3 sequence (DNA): TGTGCCAGTTCCCCTGGGACTAGCGGGAACAATGAGCAGTTCTTC.

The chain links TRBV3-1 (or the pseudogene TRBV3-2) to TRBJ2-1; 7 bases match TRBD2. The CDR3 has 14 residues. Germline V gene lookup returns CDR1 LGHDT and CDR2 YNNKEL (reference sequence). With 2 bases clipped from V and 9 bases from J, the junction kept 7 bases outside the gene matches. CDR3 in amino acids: CASSQFRGVAEQFF. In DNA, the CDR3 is TGTGCCAGCAGCCAATTTCGGGGGGTGGCTGAGCAGTTCTTC.

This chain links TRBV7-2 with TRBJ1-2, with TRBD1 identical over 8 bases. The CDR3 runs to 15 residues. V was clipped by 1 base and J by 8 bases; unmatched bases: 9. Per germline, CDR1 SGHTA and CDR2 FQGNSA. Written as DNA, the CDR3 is TGTGCCAGCAGCTTAGACAGGGGGGCGTATTTGGGCTACACCTTC. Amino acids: CASSLDRGAYLGYTF.

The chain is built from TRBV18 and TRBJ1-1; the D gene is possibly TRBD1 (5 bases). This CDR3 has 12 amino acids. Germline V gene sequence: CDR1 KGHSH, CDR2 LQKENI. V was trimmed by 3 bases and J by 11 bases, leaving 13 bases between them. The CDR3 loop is CASSPSQGFAFF. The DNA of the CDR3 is TGTGCCAGCTCACCTAGTCAGGGTTTTGCTTTCTTT.